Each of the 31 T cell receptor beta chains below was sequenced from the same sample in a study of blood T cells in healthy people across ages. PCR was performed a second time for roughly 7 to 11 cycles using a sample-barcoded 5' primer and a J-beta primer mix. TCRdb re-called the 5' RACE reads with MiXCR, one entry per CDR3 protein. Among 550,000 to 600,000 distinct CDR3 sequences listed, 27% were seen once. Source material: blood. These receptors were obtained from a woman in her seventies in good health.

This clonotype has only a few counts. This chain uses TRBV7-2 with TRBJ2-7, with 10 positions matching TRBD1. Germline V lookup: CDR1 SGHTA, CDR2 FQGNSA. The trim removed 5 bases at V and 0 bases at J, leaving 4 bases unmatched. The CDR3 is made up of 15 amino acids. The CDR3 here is CASSPTGGGSYEQYF. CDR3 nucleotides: TGTGCCAGCAGCCCGACAGGGGGCGGCTCCTACGAGCAGTACTTC.

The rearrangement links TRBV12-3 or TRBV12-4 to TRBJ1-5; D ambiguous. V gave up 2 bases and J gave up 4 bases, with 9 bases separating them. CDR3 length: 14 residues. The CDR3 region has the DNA TGTGCCAGCAGTTTAAGCAGGTGGAATCAGCCCCAGCATTTT. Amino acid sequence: CASSLSRWNQPQHF.

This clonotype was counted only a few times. CDR3: CSARDRSGGAHNEQFF. CDR3 in DNA: TGCAGTGCTAGAGATCGCAGCGGGGGGGCCCACAATGAGCAGTTCTTC. This chain joins TRBV20-1 and TRBJ2-1; 10 nucleotides align to TRBD2. V lost 0 bases to trimming and J lost 5 bases; unmatched junction nucleotides: 7. The CDR3 covers 16 residues. Germline V gene sequence: CDR1 DFQATT, CDR2 SNEGSKA (reference sequence).

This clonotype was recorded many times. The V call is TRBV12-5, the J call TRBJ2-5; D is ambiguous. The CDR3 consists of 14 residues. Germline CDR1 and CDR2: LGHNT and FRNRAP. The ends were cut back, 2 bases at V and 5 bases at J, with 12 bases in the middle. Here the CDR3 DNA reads TGTGCTAGTGGTTTGTCGGCCCTCGCGGAGACCCAGTACTTC. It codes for CASGLSALAETQYF. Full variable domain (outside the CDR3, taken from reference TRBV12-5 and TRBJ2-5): DARVTQTPRHKVTEMGQEVTMRCQPILGHNTVFWYRQTMMQGLELLAYFRNRAPLDDSGMPKDRFSAEMPDATLATLKIQPSEPRDSAVYFCASGLSALAETQYFGPGTRLLVL.

The CDR3 region is CASSPHGTGTQYF. CDR3 in DNA: TGTGCCAGCAGCCCCCATGGGACAGGGACGCAGTATTTT. The chain recombines TRBV7-2 with TRBJ2-3, with 9 bases identical to TRBD1. Trimming cost V 5 bases and J 9 bases; bases outside gene matches: 6. This CDR3 contains 13 residues. In germline, CDR1 is SGHTA, CDR2 FQGNSA.

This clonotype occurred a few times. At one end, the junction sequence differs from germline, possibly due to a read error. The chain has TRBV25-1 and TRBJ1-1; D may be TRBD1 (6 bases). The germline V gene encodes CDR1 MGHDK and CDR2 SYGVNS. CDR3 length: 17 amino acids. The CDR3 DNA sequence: TGTGCCAGCAGTGAGACCAAGGGGCGGGGGCCTAACACCGAAGCTTTCTTT. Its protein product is CASSETKGRGPNTEAFF.

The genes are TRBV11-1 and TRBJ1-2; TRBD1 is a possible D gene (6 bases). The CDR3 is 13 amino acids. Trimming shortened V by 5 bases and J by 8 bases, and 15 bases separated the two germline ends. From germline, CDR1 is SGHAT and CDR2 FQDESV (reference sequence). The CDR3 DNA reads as TGTGCCAGCAGCGTAAACAGGGAAGGCGGCTACACCTTC. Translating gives CASSVNREGGYTF.

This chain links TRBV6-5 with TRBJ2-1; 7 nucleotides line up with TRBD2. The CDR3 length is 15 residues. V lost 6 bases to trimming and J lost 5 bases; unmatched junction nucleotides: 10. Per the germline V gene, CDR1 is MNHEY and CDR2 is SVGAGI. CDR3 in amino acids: CASSPLPSGNNEQFF. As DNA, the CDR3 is TGTGCCAGCAGCCCCCTGCCTAGCGGAAACAATGAGCAGTTCTTC.

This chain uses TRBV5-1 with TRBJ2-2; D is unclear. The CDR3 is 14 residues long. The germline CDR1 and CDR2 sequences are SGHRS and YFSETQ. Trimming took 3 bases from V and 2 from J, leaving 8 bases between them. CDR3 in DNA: TGCGCCAGCAGCTCGCAACTTAACACCGGGGAGCTGTTTTTT. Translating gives CASSSQLNTGELFF. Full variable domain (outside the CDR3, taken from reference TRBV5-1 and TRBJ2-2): KAGVTQTPRYLIKTRGQQVTLSCSPISGHRSVSWYQQTPGQGLQFLFEYFSETQRNKGNFPGRFSGRQFSNSRSEMNVSTLELGDSALYLCASSSQLNTGELFFGEGSRLTVL.

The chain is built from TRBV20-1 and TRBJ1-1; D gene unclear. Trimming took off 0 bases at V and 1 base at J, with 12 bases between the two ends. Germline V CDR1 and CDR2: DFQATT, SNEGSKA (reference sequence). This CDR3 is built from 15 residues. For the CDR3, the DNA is TGCAGTGCTAGAGATCTGTGGACGTCGAACACTGAAGCTTTCTTT. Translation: CSARDLWTSNTEAFF.

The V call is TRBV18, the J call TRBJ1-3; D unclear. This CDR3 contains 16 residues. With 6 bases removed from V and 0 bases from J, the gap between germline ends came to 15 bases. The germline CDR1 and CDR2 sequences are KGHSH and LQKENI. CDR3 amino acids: CASSPSAVGSGNTIYF. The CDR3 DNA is TGTGCCAGCTCCCCCTCGGCGGTTGGCTCTGGAAACACCATATATTTT.

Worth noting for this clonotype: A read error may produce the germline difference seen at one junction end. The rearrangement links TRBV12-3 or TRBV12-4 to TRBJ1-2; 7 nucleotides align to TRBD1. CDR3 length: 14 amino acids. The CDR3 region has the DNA TGCGCCAGCACCTCGTCCGGGACAGTCGATGGCTACACCTTC. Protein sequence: CASTSSGTVDGYTF.

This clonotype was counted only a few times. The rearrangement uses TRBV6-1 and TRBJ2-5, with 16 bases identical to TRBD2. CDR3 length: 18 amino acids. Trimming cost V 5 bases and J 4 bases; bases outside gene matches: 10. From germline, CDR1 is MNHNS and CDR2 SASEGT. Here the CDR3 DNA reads TGTGCCAGCAGTCCGATGGGACTAGCGGGGGGGAGGAGAGAGACCCAGTACTTC. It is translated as CASSPMGLAGGRRETQYF.

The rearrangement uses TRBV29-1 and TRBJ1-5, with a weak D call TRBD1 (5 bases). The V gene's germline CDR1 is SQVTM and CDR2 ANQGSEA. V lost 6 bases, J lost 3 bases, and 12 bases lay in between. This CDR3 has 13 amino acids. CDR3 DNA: TGCAGCGTCAGAGGAGGGGCCAATCAGCCCCAGCATTTT. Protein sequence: CSVRGGANQPQHF.

CDR3 nucleotide sequence: TGCAGCGTTGAATTCGCGCAACTTCGGACAGGGGAGGTGGAGACCCAGTACTTC. It is translated as CSVEFAQLRTGEVETQYF. The chain uses TRBV29-1 and TRBJ2-5, with TRBD1 matching 9 bases. Germline V gene sequence: CDR1 SQVTM, CDR2 ANQGSEA. The CDR3 sequence is 18 residues long. The V gene end was trimmed by 2 bases and the J gene end by 5 bases; junction bases not matched to a gene: 18. Combining the CDR3 with reference TRBV29-1 and TRBJ2-5 gives the whole variable domain SAVISQKPSRDICQRGTSLTIQCQVDSQVTMMFWYRQQPGQSLTLIATANQGSEATYESGFVIDKFPISRPNLTFSTLTVSNMSPEDSSIYLCSVEFAQLRTGEVETQYFGPGTRLLVL.

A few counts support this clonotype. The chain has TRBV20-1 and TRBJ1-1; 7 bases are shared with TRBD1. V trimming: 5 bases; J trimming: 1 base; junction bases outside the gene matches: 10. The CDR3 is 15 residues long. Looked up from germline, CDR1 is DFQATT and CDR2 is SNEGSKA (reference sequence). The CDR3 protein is CSAPGGSSSNTEAFF. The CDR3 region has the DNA TGCAGTGCTCCAGGGGGGTCATCTTCGAACACTGAAGCTTTCTTT.

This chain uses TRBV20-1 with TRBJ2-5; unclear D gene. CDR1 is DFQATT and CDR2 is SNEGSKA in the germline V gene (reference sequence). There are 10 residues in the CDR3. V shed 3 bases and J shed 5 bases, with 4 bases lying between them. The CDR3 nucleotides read TGCAGTGCTAGCCATGAGACCCAGTACTTC. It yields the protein CSASHETQYF.

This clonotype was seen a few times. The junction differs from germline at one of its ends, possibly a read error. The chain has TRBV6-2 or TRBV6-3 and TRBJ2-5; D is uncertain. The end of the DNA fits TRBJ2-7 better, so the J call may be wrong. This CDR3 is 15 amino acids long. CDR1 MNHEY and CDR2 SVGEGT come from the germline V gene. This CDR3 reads CANSYQRDGSYEQYF. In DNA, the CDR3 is TGTGCCAACAGTTACCAGCGTGACGGCTCCTACGAGCAGTACTTC.

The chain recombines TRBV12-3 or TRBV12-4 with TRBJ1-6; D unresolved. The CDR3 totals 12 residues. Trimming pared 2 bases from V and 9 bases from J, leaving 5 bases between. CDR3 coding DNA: TGTGCCAGCAGTTTACATCGTTCACCCCTCCACTTT. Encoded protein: CASSLHRSPLHF.

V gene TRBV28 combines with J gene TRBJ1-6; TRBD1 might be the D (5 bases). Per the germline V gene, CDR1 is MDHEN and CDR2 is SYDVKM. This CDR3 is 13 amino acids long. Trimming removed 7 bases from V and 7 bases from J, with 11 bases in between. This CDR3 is CASIEPGNSPLHF. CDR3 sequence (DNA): TGTGCCAGCATCGAACCAGGGAATTCACCCCTCCACTTT.

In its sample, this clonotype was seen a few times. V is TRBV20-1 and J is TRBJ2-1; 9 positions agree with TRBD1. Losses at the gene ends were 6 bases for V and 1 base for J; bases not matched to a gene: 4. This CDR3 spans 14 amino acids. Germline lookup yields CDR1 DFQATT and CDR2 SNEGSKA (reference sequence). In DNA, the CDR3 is TGCAGTGCCACCGACAGGGGGTCCTACAATGAGCAGTTCTTC. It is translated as CSATDRGSYNEQFF.

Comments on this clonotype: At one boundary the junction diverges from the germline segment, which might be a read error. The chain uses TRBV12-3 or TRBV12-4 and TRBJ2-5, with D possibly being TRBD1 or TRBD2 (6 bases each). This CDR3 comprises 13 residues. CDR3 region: CASSLDREETQHF. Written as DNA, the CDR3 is TGTGCCAGCAGTTTAGACAGGGAGGAGACCCAGCACTTC.

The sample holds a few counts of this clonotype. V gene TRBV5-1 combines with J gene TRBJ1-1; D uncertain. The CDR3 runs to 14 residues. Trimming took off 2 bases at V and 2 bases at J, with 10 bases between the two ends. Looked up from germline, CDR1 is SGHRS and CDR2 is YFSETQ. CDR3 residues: CASSFGSINTEAFF. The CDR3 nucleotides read TGCGCCAGCAGCTTCGGCTCAATTAACACTGAAGCTTTCTTT. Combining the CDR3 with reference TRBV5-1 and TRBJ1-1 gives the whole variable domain KAGVTQTPRYLIKTRGQQVTLSCSPISGHRSVSWYQQTPGQGLQFLFEYFSETQRNKGNFPGRFSGRQFSNSRSEMNVSTLELGDSALYLCASSFGSINTEAFFGQGTRLTVV.

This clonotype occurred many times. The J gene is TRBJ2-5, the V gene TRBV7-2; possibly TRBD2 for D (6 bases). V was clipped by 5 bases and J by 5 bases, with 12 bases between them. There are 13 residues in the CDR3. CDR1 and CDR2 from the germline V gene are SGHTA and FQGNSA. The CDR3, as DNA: TGTGCCAGCAGCCCGCGGAGGGAGGAGACCCAGTACTTC. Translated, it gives CASSPRREETQYF.

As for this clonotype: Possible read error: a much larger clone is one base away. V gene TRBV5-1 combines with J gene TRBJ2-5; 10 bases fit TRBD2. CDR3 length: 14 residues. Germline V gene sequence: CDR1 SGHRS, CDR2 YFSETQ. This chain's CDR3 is CASSSGLAAETRYF. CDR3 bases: TGCGCCAGCAGCTCCGGACTAGCGGCAGAGACCCGGTACTTC. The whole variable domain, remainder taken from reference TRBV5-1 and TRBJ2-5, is KAGVTQTPRYLIKTRGQQVTLSCSPISGHRSVSWYQQTPGQGLQFLFEYFSETQRNKGNFPGRFSGRQFSNSRSEMNVSTLELGDSALYLCASSSGLAAETRYFGPGTRLLVL.

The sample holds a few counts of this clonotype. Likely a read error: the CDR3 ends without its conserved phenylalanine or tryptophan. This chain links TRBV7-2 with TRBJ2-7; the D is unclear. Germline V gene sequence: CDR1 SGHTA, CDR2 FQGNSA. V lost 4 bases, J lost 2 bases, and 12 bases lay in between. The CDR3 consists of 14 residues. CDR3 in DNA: TGTGCCAGCAGCTCCATGGCTGGGGCCTACGAGCAGTACTCC. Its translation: CASSSMAGAYEQYS.

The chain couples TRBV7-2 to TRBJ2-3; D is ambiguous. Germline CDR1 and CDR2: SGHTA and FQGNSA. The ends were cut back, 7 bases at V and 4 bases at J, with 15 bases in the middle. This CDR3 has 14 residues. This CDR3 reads CASKILVWPDTQYF. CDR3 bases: TGTGCCAGCAAAATCCTAGTTTGGCCAGATACGCAGTATTTT.

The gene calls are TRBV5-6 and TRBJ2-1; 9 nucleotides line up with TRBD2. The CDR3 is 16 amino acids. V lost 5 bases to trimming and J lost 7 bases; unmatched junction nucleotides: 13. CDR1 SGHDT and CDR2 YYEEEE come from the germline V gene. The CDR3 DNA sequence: TGTGCCAGCAGTCCACGAGGCCTAGCGGGGTCTAATGAGCAGTTCTTC. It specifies CASSPRGLAGSNEQFF.

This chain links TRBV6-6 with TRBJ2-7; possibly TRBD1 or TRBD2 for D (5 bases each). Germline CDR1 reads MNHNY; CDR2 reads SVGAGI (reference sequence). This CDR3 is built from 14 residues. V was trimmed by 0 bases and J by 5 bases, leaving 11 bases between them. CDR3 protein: CASSYSGDLHEQYF. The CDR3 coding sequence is TGTGCCAGCAGTTACTCGGGGGACCTCCACGAGCAGTACTTC.

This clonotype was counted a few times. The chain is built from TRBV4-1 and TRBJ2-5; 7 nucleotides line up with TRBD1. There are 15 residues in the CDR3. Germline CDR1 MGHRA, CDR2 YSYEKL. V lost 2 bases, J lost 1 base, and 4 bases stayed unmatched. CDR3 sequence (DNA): TGCGCCAGCAGCCAAACGACAGGGACCCAAGAGACCCAGTACTTC. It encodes CASSQTTGTQETQYF.

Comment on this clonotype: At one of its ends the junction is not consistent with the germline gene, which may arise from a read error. CDR3 sequence (DNA): TGCGCCAGCAGCAAACAGGATCAAGAGACCCGGTACTTC. Translated, it gives CASSKQDQETRYF. The rearrangement links TRBV4-3 to TRBJ2-5; maybe TRBD1 (5 bases). The CDR3 is 13 residues long. Germline V gene data show CDR1 as LGHNA and CDR2 as YSLEER.